The present TCR beta chain was sequenced within a study of PD-1 blockade in classical Hodgkin lymphoma. Every patient experienced relapse after autologous stem cell transplantation, and brentuximab vedotin exposure varied. Sequenced by immunoSEQ multiplex PCR; TCRdb stores in-frame clones only, minus some. The sample shows about 37,000 clones, less than 85% of them seen only once. CDR3 length: 15 amino acids. The germline V and J ends were trimmed by 8 bases and 0 bases, with 16 bases remaining between them. Germline CDR1 SGHTA, CDR2 FQGNSA. The sample was peripheral blood mononuclear cells (PBMCs), taken before the second cycle of nivolumab. This clonotype was sampled from a human donor with classical Hodgkin lymphoma. J is TRBJ1-1 and V is TRBV7-2; D not certain. This CDR3 reads CASSPLGSMNTEAFF. Written as DNA, the CDR3 is TGTGCCAGCTCCCCTTTGGGGTCCATGAACACTGAAGCTTTCTTT.